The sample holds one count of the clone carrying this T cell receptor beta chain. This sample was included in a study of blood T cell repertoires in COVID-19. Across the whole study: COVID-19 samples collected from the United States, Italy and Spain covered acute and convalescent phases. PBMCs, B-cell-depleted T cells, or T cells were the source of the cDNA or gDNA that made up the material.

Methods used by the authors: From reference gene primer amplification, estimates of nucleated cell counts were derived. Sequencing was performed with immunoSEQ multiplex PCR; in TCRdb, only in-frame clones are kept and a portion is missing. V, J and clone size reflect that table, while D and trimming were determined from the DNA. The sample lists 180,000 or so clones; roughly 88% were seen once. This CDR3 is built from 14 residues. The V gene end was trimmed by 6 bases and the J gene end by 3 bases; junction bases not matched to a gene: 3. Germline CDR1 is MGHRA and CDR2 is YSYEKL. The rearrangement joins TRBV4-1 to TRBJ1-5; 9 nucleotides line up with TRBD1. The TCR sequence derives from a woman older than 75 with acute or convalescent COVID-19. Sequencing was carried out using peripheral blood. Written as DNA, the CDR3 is TGCGCCAGCAGGGGGACAGGGTCCAATCAGCCCCAGCATTTT. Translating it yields CASRGTGSNQPQHF.